These 6 T cell receptor beta chains share one sample of origin, sequenced in a study of vaccination and CD4 T cells after COVID-19. The treatment is: approximately 9-day PBMC culture with coronavirus spike peptide pools or control peptides (ViraFEST assay). CD4+ T cells that had been cultured provided DNA sequenced with the Oncomine TCR Beta short-read assay. TCRdb analysed the PCR reads with MiXCR anew, one entry per CDR3 protein. The data contain roughly 15,000 distinct CDR3 sequences, 40% of them singletons. Antigens of these TCRs are unknown. Sequencing was performed on CD4+ T cells from blood, cultured in vitro. The source of these receptors is a human donor who had recovered from COVID-19.

The chain carries TRBV24-1 and TRBJ1-4, with 7 bases identical to TRBD1. Trimming cost V 2 bases and J 5 bases; bases outside gene matches: 10. The CDR3 spans 17 residues. Per the germline V gene, CDR1 is KGHDR and CDR2 is SFDVKD. The CDR3 DNA follows: TGTGCCACCAGTGATTCTCCCAGGGGGAGAGGGAATGAAAAACTGTTTTTT. The encoded protein is CATSDSPRGRGNEKLFF.

There are a few counts of this clonotype. This chain links TRBV5-3 with TRBJ1-2, with D maybe TRBD1 (5 bases). TRBV5-3 is an ORF for which the function is uncertain. This CDR3 region has 13 residues. Trimming removed 0 bases from V and 8 bases from J, with 11 bases in between. The CDR3 DNA is TGTGCCAGAAGCTTGGAGAGGGGTCGGGGCTACACCTTC. Translating it yields CARSLERGRGYTF.

The J gene is TRBJ2-7, the V gene TRBV5-4; tentative D call: TRBD2 (5 bases). CDR1 is SGHNT, CDR2 YYREEE, per germline (reference sequence). The length of the CDR3 is 13 residues. The V end lost 2 bases, the J end lost 4 bases, and 10 bases lay between the germline ends. CDR3 region: CASSFMPGYEQYF. CDR3 sequence (DNA): TGTGCCAGCAGCTTCATGCCGGGATACGAGCAGTACTTC. The whole variable domain, remainder taken from reference TRBV5-4 and TRBJ2-7, is ETGVTQSPTHLIKTRGQQVTLRCSSQSGHNTVSWYQQALGQGPQFIFQYYREEENGRGNFPPRFSGLQFPNYSSELNVNALELDDSALYLCASSFMPGYEQYFGPGTRLTVT.

The chain links TRBV20-1 to TRBJ2-5; D unclear. Germline lookup yields CDR1 DFQATT and CDR2 SNEGSKA (reference sequence). The CDR3 is 15 residues long. Trimming cost V 5 bases and J 7 bases, with 23 bases left between them. The CDR3 loop reads CSAASRSSHPWTQYF. For the CDR3, the DNA is TGCAGTGCTGCCTCCCGGAGTTCACACCCGTGGACCCAGTACTTC.

This clonotype was found a few times. The rearrangement links TRBV15 to TRBJ2-5; D gene uncertain. The germline CDR1 and CDR2 sequences are LNHNV and YYDKDF (reference sequence). The length of the CDR3 is 15 residues. Trimming left V 1 base short and J 1 base short, with 10 bases between. The CDR3 DNA is TGTGCCACCAGCAGAGGCCGAAACCCCCAAGAGACCCAGTACTTC. Protein sequence: CATSRGRNPQETQYF.

This chain uses TRBV2 with TRBJ1-2, with 10 bases that match TRBD1. V was pared by 0 bases and J by 5 bases, with 3 bases of the junction left unmatched. Germline V gene data show CDR1 as SNHLY and CDR2 as FYNNEI. CDR3 length equals 15 residues. The CDR3 DNA reads TGTGCCAGCAGTGAAGCTGGGACAGGGGTTTATGGCTACACCTTC. It encodes CASSEAGTGVYGYTF.